Below are 20 T cell receptor beta chains sequenced from a single sample in a study of technical replicates of blood from a few donors. Assay used: immunoSEQ multiplex PCR; TCRdb lists only in-frame clones, some missing. Among 60,000 to 65,000 clones listed, around 88% were seen once. The sample was PBMCs. Receptors were obtained from a human donor in good health. Some clones in this sample may be carry-over from other donors' samples.

The V gene is TRBV6-6, the J gene TRBJ1-1, with 7 positions matching TRBD1. Germline trimming cut 6 bases from V and 3 bases from J; bases unmatched to any gene: 10. The CDR3 extends over 15 amino acids. The germline V gene encodes CDR1 MNHNY and CDR2 SVGAGI (reference sequence). The chain's CDR3 is CASSPPTGIDTEAFF. The DNA for the CDR3 is TGTGCCAGCAGCCCTCCGACAGGGATCGACACTGAAGCTTTCTTT.

This chain connects TRBV7-2 to TRBJ2-7; 8 bases fit TRBD2. The V segment lost 1 base and the J segment 0 bases; nucleotides outside the gene matches: 5. Germline loops: CDR1 SGHTA, CDR2 FQGNSA. This CDR3 comprises 16 residues. The CDR3, as DNA: TGTGCCAGCAGCTTAGATAGCGGGAAAAGCTCCTACGAGCAGTACTTC. This sequence encodes CASSLDSGKSSYEQYF.

The rearrangement links TRBV10-3 to TRBJ2-3; 10 positions agree with TRBD2. The CDR3 has 14 amino acids. V lost 6 bases to trimming and J lost 4 bases; unmatched junction nucleotides: 4. The germline V gene encodes CDR1 ENHRY and CDR2 SYGVKD. CDR3 coding DNA: TGTGCCATCAGAGGGACTAGCGACTCAGATACGCAGTATTTT. It translates to CAIRGTSDSDTQYF.

The V gene is TRBV7-8, the J gene TRBJ2-3, with D possibly TRBD2 on 5 matching bases. The CDR3 is 13 residues long. Trimming took 3 bases from V and 8 from J, leaving 12 bases between them. Germline CDR1 and CDR2: SGHVS and FQNEAQ. CDR3 amino acids: CASSLDSRGTQYF. CDR3 nucleotide sequence: TGTGCCAGCAGCTTGGACTCCCGGGGTACGCAGTATTTT.

The chain is built from TRBV6-5 and TRBJ1-2; 12 positions agree with TRBD1. J gave up 5 bases and V 5 bases, and 6 bases lay outside the gene matches. Germline CDR1 MNHEY, CDR2 SVGAGI. The CDR3 length is 15 residues. Here the CDR3 DNA reads TGTGCCAGCAGTGGGGACAGGGGGCTTGGATATGGCTACACCTTC. Translation: CASSGDRGLGYGYTF.

CDR3 amino acids: CASSESGWPYNEQFF. CDR3 in DNA: TGTGCCAGCAGTGAATCGGGATGGCCCTACAATGAGCAGTTCTTC. V gene TRBV6-1 combines with J gene TRBJ2-1; possible D gene TRBD2, 5 bases. The CDR3 consists of 15 residues. Looked up from germline, CDR1 is MNHNS and CDR2 is SASEGT. V shed 2 bases and J shed 2 bases, with 10 bases lying between them.

The chain employs TRBV6-5 and TRBJ1-1, with 7 bases matching TRBD1. The germline CDR1 and CDR2 sequences are MNHEY and SVGAGI. Trimming removed 2 bases from V and 5 bases from J; junction bases left unmatched: 8. The CDR3 is made up of 15 amino acids. The DNA for the CDR3 is TGTGCCAGCAGTTACCCCTCGACAGGGCGGACTGAAGCTTTCTTT. Translation gives CASSYPSTGRTEAFF.

CDR3 sequence reads: CATYTGGGDSHEQYF. The CDR3 DNA sequence: TGTGCCACTTACACCGGGGGCGGGGACAGCCACGAGCAGTACTTC. The chain recombines TRBV6-7 with TRBJ2-7, with a possible D match to TRBD1 (7 bases). TRBV6-7 is identified as an open reading frame with a role that is uncertain. Trimming shortened V by 10 bases and J by 5 bases, and 24 bases separated the two germline ends. CDR3 length: 15 amino acids.

V gene TRBV6-1 combines with J gene TRBJ2-2; TRBD1 agrees at 7 bases. Per the germline V gene, CDR1 is MNHNS and CDR2 is SASEGT. The CDR3 length is 13 residues. V gave up 7 bases and J gave up 4 bases; unmatched junction bases: 3. DNA of the CDR3: TGTGCCAGCAACGACAGGGCCACCGGGGAGCTGTTTTTT. This translates into CASNDRATGELFF.

This chain uses TRBV14 with TRBJ2-7, with D tentatively TRBD1 (6 bases). V shed 1 base and J shed 1 base, with 8 bases lying between them. Germline V gene data show CDR1 as SGHDN and CDR2 as FVKESK. This CDR3 is built from 14 residues. In DNA, the CDR3 is TGTGCCAGCAGCCAAGTAGGACAGTCCTACGAGCAGTACTTC. It yields the protein CASSQVGQSYEQYF.

The CDR3 nucleotides read TGTGCCAGCAGCTTTTCGGAGCGGAGCTCCTACAATGAGCAGTTCTTC. It is translated as CASSFSERSSYNEQFF. The gene calls are TRBV5-6 and TRBJ2-1; tentatively, D is TRBD2 (5 bases). CDR3 size: 16 residues. Trimming left V 2 bases short and J 0 bases short, with 12 bases between. Germline values: CDR1 SGHDT, CDR2 YYEEEE.

The chain recombines TRBV7-2 with TRBJ2-3, with a possible D match to TRBD2 (6 bases). The germline V gene encodes CDR1 SGHTA and CDR2 FQGNSA. V was shortened by 3 bases and J by 4 bases, with 14 bases between the two germline ends. The CDR3 has 15 residues. The CDR3 reads CASSFPPTGADTQYF. The CDR3 bases are TGTGCCAGCAGCTTCCCCCCCACGGGGGCAGATACGCAGTATTTT.

This clone was observed a single time. J is TRBJ2-1 and V is TRBV4-1, with D tentatively TRBD1 (6 bases). Germline CDR1 is MGHRA and CDR2 is YSYEKL. This CDR3 is 16 amino acids long. The V end lost 0 bases, the J end lost 6 bases, and 15 bases lay between the germline ends. For the CDR3, the DNA is TGCGCCAGCAGCCAAGATGTTTTGACAGGTATCAATGAGCAGTTCTTC. The encoded protein is CASSQDVLTGINEQFF.

The chain recombines TRBV14 with TRBJ2-3; D not resolved. Between the trimmed V and J ends, which lost 1 base and 0 bases, there was a span of 11 bases. The CDR3 runs to 16 residues. Germline V lookup: CDR1 SGHDN, CDR2 FVKESK. The chain's CDR3 is CASSQGLRGSTDTQYF. CDR3 DNA sequence: TGTGCCAGCAGCCAAGGACTCCGCGGCAGCACAGATACGCAGTATTTT.

The CDR3 DNA reads TGTGCCAGCACACCGGGACTAGCGAGAGATACGCAGTATTTT. Translated: CASTPGLARDTQYF. The chain couples TRBV27 to TRBJ2-3; 10 nucleotides match TRBD2. There are 14 residues in the CDR3. The trim removed 7 bases at V and 5 bases at J, leaving 6 bases unmatched. Per germline, CDR1 MNHEY and CDR2 SMNVEV (reference sequence).

The chain is built from TRBV5-1 and TRBJ2-5; D is possibly TRBD1 (5 bases). With 0 bases removed from V and 5 bases from J, the gap between germline ends came to 11 bases. This CDR3 has 14 amino acids. The germline V gene has CDR1 SGHRS and CDR2 YFSETQ. In DNA, the CDR3 is TGCGCCAGCAGCTTGGGGTCAGGGTTGGAGACCCAGTACTTC. Its protein is CASSLGSGLETQYF.

V and J are TRBV7-2 and TRBJ1-1; D is possibly TRBD1 (5 bases). Germline CDR1 is SGHTA and CDR2 is FQGNSA. The V and J ends lost 1 base and 4 bases respectively, with 10 bases between them. The CDR3 sequence is 14 residues long. The CDR3 sequence: CASSLGLGVTEAFF. For the CDR3, the DNA is TGTGCCAGCAGCTTAGGGTTAGGGGTCACTGAAGCTTTCTTT.

This sequence joins TRBV19 and TRBJ2-2, with D maybe TRBD1 (6 bases). The germline V gene encodes CDR1 LNHDA and CDR2 SQIVND (reference sequence). This CDR3 spans 14 amino acids. V was trimmed by 4 bases and J by 4 bases, leaving 10 bases between them. DNA for the CDR3: TGTGCCAGTAGTAACACAGGGAGCACCGGGGAGCTGTTTTTT. The encoded protein is CASSNTGSTGELFF.

V usage is TRBV7-3 and J usage is TRBJ2-1; no reliable D call. V lost 1 base and J lost 7, with 14 bases in between. Germline CDR1 reads SGHTA; CDR2 reads FQGTGA. CDR3 length equals 15 residues. CDR3 sequence: CASSLIGSPGNEQFF. As DNA, the CDR3 is TGTGCCAGCAGCTTAATCGGAAGCCCCGGGAATGAGCAGTTCTTC.

The chain joins TRBV6-1 to TRBJ1-5; D not certain. CDR1 is MNHNS, CDR2 SASEGT, per germline. Trimming stripped 3 bases from V and 9 bases from J, with 6 bases between. CDR3 length: 11 amino acids. Here the CDR3 reads CASSETRPQHF. CDR3 DNA: TGTGCCAGCAGTGAGACAAGGCCCCAGCATTTT.